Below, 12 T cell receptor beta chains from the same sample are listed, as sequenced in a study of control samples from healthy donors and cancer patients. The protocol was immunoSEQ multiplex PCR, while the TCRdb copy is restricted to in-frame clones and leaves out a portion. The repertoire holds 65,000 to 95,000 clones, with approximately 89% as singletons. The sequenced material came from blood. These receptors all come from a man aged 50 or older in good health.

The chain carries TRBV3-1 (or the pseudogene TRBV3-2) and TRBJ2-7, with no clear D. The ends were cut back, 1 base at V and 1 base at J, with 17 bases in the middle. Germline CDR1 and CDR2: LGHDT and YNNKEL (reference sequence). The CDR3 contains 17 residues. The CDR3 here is CASSQVWHSLGSYEQYF. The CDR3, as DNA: TGTGCCAGCAGCCAAGTGTGGCACAGCCTAGGATCCTACGAGCAGTACTTC.

The CDR3, as DNA: TGCGCCAGCAGCCAAGAGGGACAGGGCCGAGAAGCTTTCTTT. This sequence encodes CASSQEGQGREAFF. The chain recombines TRBV4-1 with TRBJ1-1, with 9 bases lining up with TRBD1. The CDR3 is made up of 14 amino acids. CDR1 is MGHRA and CDR2 is YSYEKL in the germline V gene. V was clipped by 0 bases and J by 8 bases; unmatched bases: 4.

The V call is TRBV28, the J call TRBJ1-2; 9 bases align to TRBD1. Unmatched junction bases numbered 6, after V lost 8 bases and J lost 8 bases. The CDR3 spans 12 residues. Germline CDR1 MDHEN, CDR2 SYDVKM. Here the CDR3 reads CASGDRGYGYTF. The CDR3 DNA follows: TGTGCCAGCGGCGACAGGGGGTACGGCTACACCTTC.

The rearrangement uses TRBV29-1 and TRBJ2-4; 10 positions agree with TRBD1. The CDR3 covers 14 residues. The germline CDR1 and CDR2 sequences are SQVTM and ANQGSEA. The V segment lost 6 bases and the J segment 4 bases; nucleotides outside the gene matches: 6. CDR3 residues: CSVGTGAVKNIQYF. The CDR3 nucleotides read TGCAGCGTAGGGACAGGGGCTGTAAAAAACATTCAGTACTTC. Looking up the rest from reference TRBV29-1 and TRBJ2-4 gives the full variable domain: SAVISQKPSRDICQRGTSLTIQCQVDSQVTMMFWYRQQPGQSLTLIATANQGSEATYESGFVIDKFPISRPNLTFSTLTVSNMSPEDSSIYLCSVGTGAVKNIQYFGAGTRLSVL.

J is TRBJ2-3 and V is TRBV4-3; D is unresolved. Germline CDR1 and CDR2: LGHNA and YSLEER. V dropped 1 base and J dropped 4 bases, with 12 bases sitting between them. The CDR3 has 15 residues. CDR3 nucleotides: TGCGCCAGCAGCCAAGGTAGCCCCGGGCCAGATACGCAGTATTTT. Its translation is CASSQGSPGPDTQYF.

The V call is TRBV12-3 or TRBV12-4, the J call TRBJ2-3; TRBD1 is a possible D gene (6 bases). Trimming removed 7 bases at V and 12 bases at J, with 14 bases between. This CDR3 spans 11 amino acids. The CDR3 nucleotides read TGTGCCAGCACCTTGACAGGCCGCCAGTATTTT. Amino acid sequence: CASTLTGRQYF.

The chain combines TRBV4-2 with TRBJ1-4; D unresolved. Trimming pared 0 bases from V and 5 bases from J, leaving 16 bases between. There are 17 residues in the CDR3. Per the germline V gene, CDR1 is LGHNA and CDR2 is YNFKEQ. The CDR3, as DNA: TGTGCCAGCAGCCAAGATTCGGTAGGTCCCCAAAATGAAAAACTGTTTTTT. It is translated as CASSQDSVGPQNEKLFF.

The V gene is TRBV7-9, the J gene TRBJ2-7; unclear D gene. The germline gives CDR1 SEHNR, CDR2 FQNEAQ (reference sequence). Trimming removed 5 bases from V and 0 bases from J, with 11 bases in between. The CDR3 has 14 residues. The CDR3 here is CASSQNDPSYEQYF. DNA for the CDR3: TGTGCCAGCAGCCAGAATGACCCCTCCTACGAGCAGTACTTC.

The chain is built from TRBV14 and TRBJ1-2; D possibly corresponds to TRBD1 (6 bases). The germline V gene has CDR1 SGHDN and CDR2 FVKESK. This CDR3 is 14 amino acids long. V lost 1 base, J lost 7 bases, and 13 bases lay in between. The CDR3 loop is CASSQAGGAGGYTF. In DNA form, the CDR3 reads TGTGCCAGCAGCCAAGCCGGGGGGGCGGGTGGCTACACCTTC.

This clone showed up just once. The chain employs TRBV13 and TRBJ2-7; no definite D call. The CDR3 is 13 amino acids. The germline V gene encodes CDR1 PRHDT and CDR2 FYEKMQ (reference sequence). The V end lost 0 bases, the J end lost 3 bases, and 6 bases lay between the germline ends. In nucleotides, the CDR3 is TGTGCCAGCAGCTTAGGGGAGAACTACGAGCAGTACTTC. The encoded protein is CASSLGENYEQYF.

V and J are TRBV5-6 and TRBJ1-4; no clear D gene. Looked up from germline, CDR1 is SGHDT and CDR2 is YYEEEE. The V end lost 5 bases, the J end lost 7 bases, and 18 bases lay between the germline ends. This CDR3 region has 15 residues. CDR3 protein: CASSRTGDEAEKLFF. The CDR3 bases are TGTGCCAGCAGTCGTACCGGGGATGAGGCTGAAAAACTGTTTTTT. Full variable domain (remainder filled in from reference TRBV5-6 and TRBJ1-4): DAGVTQSPTHLIKTRGQQVTLRCSPKSGHDTVSWYQQALGQGPQFIFQYYEEEERQRGNFPDRFSGHQFPNYSSELNVNALLLGDSALYLCASSRTGDEAEKLFFGSGTQLSVL.

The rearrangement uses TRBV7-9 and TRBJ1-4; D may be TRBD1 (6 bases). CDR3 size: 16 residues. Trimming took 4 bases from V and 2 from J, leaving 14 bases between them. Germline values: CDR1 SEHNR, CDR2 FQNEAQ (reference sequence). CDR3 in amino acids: CASSSGGGSTNEKLFF. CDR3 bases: TGTGCCAGCAGCTCTGGGGGCGGGTCGACTAATGAAAAACTGTTTTTT.